This passage covers 6 T cell receptor beta chains from one sample sequenced in a study of blood T cells in healthy people across ages. Alongside a J-beta primer mix, a sample-barcoded 5' primer served in a second PCR lasting about 7 to 12 cycles. Via MiXCR, TCRdb re-called the 5' RACE reads, giving one row per CDR3 protein. Here the sample spans more than 1,000,000 distinct CDR3 sequences, almost 25% being singletons. The same data also contributed to another study, on T cells of mothers and their children.

The sample comprised blood. Source of these receptors: a girl under 10 years old in good health.

The chain couples TRBV9 to TRBJ1-3, with 9 nucleotides matching TRBD1. V lost 2 bases to trimming and J lost 0 bases; unmatched junction nucleotides: 9. This CDR3 is built from 18 residues. Looked up from germline, CDR1 is SGDLS and CDR2 is YYNGEE. As DNA, the CDR3 is TGTGCCAGCAGCGTCGCGGACAGGGGTACGAGCTCTGGAAACACCATATATTTT. Its translation: CASSVADRGTSSGNTIYF.

Here the CDR3 DNA reads TGTGCCAGCAGCTTATCCTCAGGGCCATACCTGTTTTTT. This gives the protein CASSLSSGPYLFF. This chain links TRBV7-9 with TRBJ1-4, with D possibly TRBD1 on 5 matching bases. This CDR3 is 13 amino acids long. V was shortened by 2 bases and J by 14 bases, with 15 bases between the two germline ends. The germline gives CDR1 SEHNR, CDR2 FQNEAQ (reference sequence).

The V and J genes are TRBV6-5 and TRBJ1-3, with D unresolved. Germline V gene sequence: CDR1 MNHEY, CDR2 SVGAGI. V was cut by 6 bases and J by 0 bases, with 12 bases left in between. This CDR3 comprises 15 residues. This chain's CDR3 is CASSNRALSGNTIYF. Here the CDR3 DNA reads TGTGCCAGCAGCAACAGAGCCCTCTCTGGAAACACCATATATTTT.

This clonotype was detected only a few times. The chain links TRBV21-1 to TRBJ1-5; TRBD1 is taken as the D call from the table, unchecked against the DNA. TRBV21-1 is noted as a pseudogene. This CDR3 comprises 15 residues. CDR3 DNA: TGTGCCAGCAGCCCAGGGACAGGGAAGGATCAGCCCCAGCATTTT. Protein: CASSPGTGKDQPQHF.

This chain connects TRBV29-1 to TRBJ1-4; 9 bases agree with TRBD1. The junction had 8 bases not matched to a gene; V was cut back by 4 bases and J by 5 bases. The CDR3 totals 15 residues. The germline V gene encodes CDR1 SQVTM and CDR2 ANQGSEA. The DNA for the CDR3 is TGCAGCGTTGCCCTGGGGGGGACAGGGAATGAAAAACTGTTTTTT. It codes for CSVALGGTGNEKLFF.

The chain recombines TRBV5-1 with TRBJ1-3, with D unclear. V was pared by 1 base and J by 8 bases, with 7 bases between. The CDR3 runs to 12 residues. Germline CDR1 SGHRS, CDR2 YFSETQ. The CDR3 reads CASSLPGDTIYF. CDR3 coding DNA: TGCGCCAGCAGCTTGCCCGGAGACACCATATATTTT.